The 24 T cell receptor beta chains presented below share a single source sample, sequenced in a study of T cell responses to AZD1222 COVID-19 vaccine. Profiling relied on immunoSEQ multiplex PCR, and the TCRdb table lists in-frame clones only, not all of them. The data hold fewer than 55,000 clones, with around 80% observed a single time. The sequences come from peripheral blood, collected on day 0 of AZD1222 vaccination. The receptors originated from an adult in good health.

Only a few counts were recorded for this clone. This chain connects TRBV5-6 to TRBJ1-4; D uncertain. Trimming removed 4 bases at V and 0 bases at J, with 10 bases between. CDR3 length: 15 amino acids. Germline assignment: CDR1 SGHDT and CDR2 YYEEEE. CDR3 nucleotide sequence: TGTGCCAGCAGCAATCTGGGGACAACTAATGAAAAACTGTTTTTT. Translation: CASSNLGTTNEKLFF.

J is TRBJ1-4 and V is TRBV4-3; 7 bases match TRBD1. V shed 4 bases, J shed 5 bases, and the junction held 4 bases outside the gene matches. Germline V CDR1 and CDR2: LGHNA, YSLEER. The CDR3 has 14 amino acids. CDR3 region: CASSPGTVNEKLFF. The CDR3 DNA is TGCGCCAGCAGCCCTGGGACAGTGAATGAAAAACTGTTTTTT.

The chain joins TRBV7-9 to TRBJ1-1; tentative D call: TRBD1 (5 bases). The CDR3 consists of 16 residues. Germline V lookup: CDR1 SEHNR, CDR2 FQNEAQ (reference sequence). Trimming pared 5 bases from V and 1 base from J, leaving 17 bases between. CDR3 in DNA: TGTGCCAGCAGCCCACACCTGGGGGAGACGAACACTGAAGCTTTCTTT. As protein: CASSPHLGETNTEAFF.

This clone was picked up one time. The gene calls are TRBV6-5 and TRBJ2-7, with 11 positions matching TRBD2. Trimming removed 7 bases from V and 5 bases from J; junction bases left unmatched: 7. There are 14 residues in the CDR3. Germline V gives CDR1 MNHEY, CDR2 SVGAGI. CDR3 sequence (DNA): TGTGCCAGCACCGGTAGCGGGAGGGTAGACGAGCAGTACTTC. Residues: CASTGSGRVDEQYF.

The chain carries TRBV7-9 and TRBJ2-1; D not certain. Germline V CDR1 and CDR2: SEHNR, FQNEAQ (reference sequence). Trimming took off 3 bases at V and 10 bases at J, with 7 bases between the two ends. The CDR3 has 11 amino acids. The CDR3 here is CASSLEREQFF. The DNA of the CDR3 is TGTGCCAGCAGCTTGGAGAGAGAGCAGTTCTTC.

The chain has TRBV6-5 and TRBJ2-1; no firm D call. CDR3 size: 13 residues. V lost 6 bases and J lost 0, with 6 bases in between. CDR1 and CDR2 from the germline V gene are MNHEY and SVGAGI. The CDR3 is CASRFGSYNEQFF. The CDR3 region has the DNA TGTGCCAGCAGGTTCGGCTCCTACAATGAGCAGTTCTTC.

J is TRBJ2-1 and V is TRBV5-4; D possibly matches TRBD1 or TRBD2 (5 bases each). This CDR3 contains 15 residues. Per the germline V gene, CDR1 is SGHNT and CDR2 is YYREEE (reference sequence). V was pared by 3 bases and J by 7 bases, with 17 bases between. This CDR3 is CASSYWMGVGNEQFF. CDR3 nucleotide sequence: TGTGCCAGCAGCTATTGGATGGGGGTAGGTAATGAGCAGTTCTTC.

The genes are TRBV28 and TRBJ1-1, with TRBD1 matching 7 bases. The CDR3 consists of 16 residues. Germline V gene lookup returns CDR1 MDHEN and CDR2 SYDVKM. V shed 6 bases and J 2 bases; nucleotides not matched to a gene: 12. The CDR3, as DNA: TGTGCCAGCAGAGAGCTTCAAGGGGGCCGAAACACTGAAGCTTTCTTT. Protein sequence: CASRELQGGRNTEAFF.

The chain recombines TRBV11-2 with TRBJ2-7, with D possibly matching TRBD1 (5 bases). The CDR3 runs 14 residues. Germline V gene sequence: CDR1 SGHAT, CDR2 FQNNGV. V was shortened by 2 bases and J by 0 bases, with 8 bases between the two germline ends. CDR3 region: CASSLQGSSYEQYF. CDR3 coding DNA: TGTGCCAGCAGCTTACAGGGTAGCTCCTACGAGCAGTACTTC.

J is TRBJ2-3 and V is TRBV28; D may match TRBD1 or TRBD2 (5 bases each). The CDR3 is made up of 14 amino acids. The V gene's germline CDR1 is MDHEN and CDR2 SYDVKM. V was cut by 3 bases and J by 4 bases, with 11 bases left in between. The CDR3 DNA reads as TGTGCCAGCAGTTTTCCCAGAGGGGCAGATACGCAGTATTTT. Protein sequence: CASSFPRGADTQYF.

This chain connects TRBV7-9 to TRBJ1-6; TRBD1 matches at 8 bases. V lost 7 bases to trimming and J lost 8 bases; unmatched junction nucleotides: 7. The germline gives CDR1 SEHNR, CDR2 FQNEAQ (reference sequence). The CDR3 extends over 14 amino acids. CDR3 loop: CASTTQGVHSPLHF. The CDR3 DNA reads as TGTGCCAGCACCACACAGGGGGTCCATTCACCCCTCCACTTT.

The gene calls are TRBV11-3 and TRBJ2-7, with D perhaps given as TRBD1 or TRBD2 (5 bases each). V was pared by 4 bases and J by 7 bases, with 14 bases between. There are 13 residues in the CDR3. Germline-derived CDR1 and CDR2 are SGHNT and YENEEA. The CDR3 DNA sequence: TGTGCCAGCAGCTGGGGCCCTTCGGGGGAGCAGTACTTC. Amino acid sequence: CASSWGPSGEQYF.

V usage is TRBV28 and J usage is TRBJ2-7; TRBD2 agrees at 8 bases. CDR1 and CDR2 from the germline V gene are MDHEN and SYDVKM. Losses at the gene ends were 5 bases for V and 4 bases for J; bases not matched to a gene: 7. The CDR3 is 14 residues long. The CDR3 here is CASSLSGKRYEQYF. CDR3 nucleotides: TGTGCCAGCAGTCTTAGCGGGAAGCGGTACGAGCAGTACTTC. Drawing the rest from reference TRBV28 and TRBJ2-7, the complete variable domain is DVKVTQSSRYLVKRTGEKVFLECVQDMDHENMFWYRQDPGLGLRLIYFSYDVKMKEKGDIPEGYSVSREKKERFSLILESASTNQTSMYLCASSLSGKRYEQYFGPGTRLTVT.

This sequence joins TRBV9 and TRBJ2-5; 7 bases match TRBD2. The CDR3 length is 14 residues. Germline CDR1 and CDR2: SGDLS and YYNGEE. V lost 4 bases to trimming and J lost 3 bases; unmatched junction nucleotides: 6. The CDR3 coding sequence is TGTGCCAGCAGCCTCATCAGCGGGGAAGAGACCCAGTACTTC. Translating gives CASSLISGEETQYF. The variable domain in full, completed from reference TRBV9 and TRBJ2-5, reads DSGVTQTPKHLITATGQRVTLRCSPRSGDLSVYWYQQSLDQGLQFLIQYYNGEERAKGNILERFSAQQFPDLHSELNLSSLELGDSALYFCASSLISGEETQYFGPGTRLLVL.

This clone was seen just once. The chain couples TRBV4-3 to TRBJ1-2; weak D call: TRBD1 (5 bases). V lost 0 bases and J 2 bases, leaving 16 bases between the germline ends. The germline V gene has CDR1 LGHNA and CDR2 YSLEER. The CDR3 extends over 17 amino acids. DNA of the CDR3: TGCGCCAGCAGCCAAGATACCCCAGGGTACGAGAACTATGGCTACACCTTC. It codes for CASSQDTPGYENYGYTF.

The chain joins TRBV4-3 to TRBJ1-6; TRBD1 might be the D (5 bases). The CDR3 consists of 16 residues. Germline loops: CDR1 LGHNA, CDR2 YSLEER. The V end lost 0 bases, the J end lost 7 bases, and 13 bases lay between the germline ends. The DNA of the CDR3 is TGCGCCAGCAGCCAAGATGGGGCAGCTTGGAATTCACCCCTCCACTTT. Translated, it gives CASSQDGAAWNSPLHF.

The chain links TRBV12-5 to TRBJ2-5, with 8 bases fitting TRBD2. There are 15 residues in the CDR3. CDR1 is LGHNT and CDR2 is FRNRAP in the germline V gene. Germline trimming cut 2 bases from V and 4 bases from J; bases unmatched to any gene: 6. CDR3 sequence (DNA): TGTGCTAGTGGTTTGAAGGGACTAGGGGGAGAGACCCAGTACTTC. Protein product: CASGLKGLGGETQYF.

This sequence joins TRBV7-9 and TRBJ2-5; weak D call: TRBD2 (6 bases). With 0 bases removed from V and 0 bases from J, the gap between germline ends came to 11 bases. This CDR3 comprises 16 residues. Germline loops: CDR1 SEHNR, CDR2 FQNEAQ (reference sequence). This chain's CDR3 is CASSLALALNQETQYF. The CDR3 coding sequence is TGTGCCAGCAGCTTAGCGCTAGCGTTAAACCAAGAGACCCAGTACTTC.

The V call is TRBV28, the J call TRBJ2-7, with D uncertain. Trimming took off 4 bases at V and 9 bases at J, with 16 bases between the two ends. Germline-derived CDR1 and CDR2 are MDHEN and SYDVKM. The CDR3 covers 13 residues. CDR3 protein: CASSSPKGLRQYF. Written as DNA, the CDR3 is TGTGCCAGCAGTTCACCCAAGGGTTTACGGCAGTACTTC. The complete variable domain, with remaining parts taken from reference TRBV28 and TRBJ2-7, reads DVKVTQSSRYLVKRTGEKVFLECVQDMDHENMFWYRQDPGLGLRLIYFSYDVKMKEKGDIPEGYSVSREKKERFSLILESASTNQTSMYLCASSSPKGLRQYFGPGTRLTVT.

This clone appeared a single time. The chain carries TRBV4-2 and TRBJ2-3; D call uncertain. This CDR3 spans 15 amino acids. CDR1 LGHNA and CDR2 YNFKEQ come from the germline V gene. Trimming took 3 bases from V and 6 from J, leaving 16 bases between them. CDR3 DNA sequence: TGTGCCAGCAGCCAGTATGGGTTCGCAGATGATACGCAGTATTTT. Translated: CASSQYGFADDTQYF.

The V gene is TRBV19, the J gene TRBJ1-2, with D possibly being TRBD1 (6 bases). The germline V gene has CDR1 LNHDA and CDR2 SQIVND (reference sequence). Trimming stripped 3 bases from V and 5 bases from J, with 16 bases between. The CDR3 has 15 amino acids. DNA of the CDR3: TGTGCCAGTAGTATGAGTCTCGGGGGCAGTTATGGCTACACCTTC. Amino acids: CASSMSLGGSYGYTF.

J is TRBJ1-6 and V is TRBV6-2 or TRBV6-3; 10 positions agree with TRBD1. Germline trimming cut 2 bases from V and 2 bases from J; bases unmatched to any gene: 6. Germline V gene sequence: CDR1 MNHEY, CDR2 SVGEGT. The CDR3 extends over 18 amino acids. CDR3 sequence reads: CASSYGTGDVPYNSPLHF. DNA of the CDR3: TGTGCCAGCAGTTACGGGACAGGGGACGTCCCCTATAATTCACCCCTCCACTTT.

The V call is TRBV7-9, the J call TRBJ2-3; TRBD2 agrees at 8 bases. Per the germline V gene, CDR1 is SEHNR and CDR2 is FQNEAQ (reference sequence). This CDR3 has 16 residues. Germline trimming cut 5 bases from V and 0 bases from J; bases unmatched to any gene: 7. CDR3 in DNA: TGTGCCAGCAGCCCCCCCGGGACTAGAAGCACAGATACGCAGTATTTT. Its protein product is CASSPPGTRSTDTQYF.

This clone was observed a single time. The V call is TRBV30, the J call TRBJ2-7, with TRBD2 identical over 7 bases. V lost 1 base to trimming and J lost 3 bases; unmatched junction nucleotides: 9. Looked up from germline, CDR1 is GTSNPN and CDR2 is SVGIG (reference sequence). The CDR3 runs 15 residues. The CDR3 DNA is TGTGCCTGGAGTGGAGTTCTAGCGGCGAACTACGAGCAGTACTTC. Translated, it gives CAWSGVLAANYEQYF.